This T cell receptor (beta chain) was captured by sequencing in a study of regulatory T cells in long-lasting Graves disease. Study-level background: A definition of persistent Graves' disease required over 5 years of antithyroid drugs plus positive TSH receptor antibodies.

According to the study, TCR beta libraries were built with iRepertoire HTBI primers and CDR3-region Arm-PCR. TCRdb reprocessed the multiplex PCR reads with MiXCR, giving one entry per CDR3 protein. This sample carries 400,000 to 500,000 distinct CDR3 sequences, 21% of them seen once, and the ten largest clones take approximately 15%. Sample time point: persistent/refractory GD, antithyroid drugs over 5 years with positive TRAb. Extracted PBMC RNA gave rise to the TCR library. Study-level points and caveats: The number of shared public clonotypes was higher in persistent patients (around 2,500) than new patients (966).

This clonotype was detected ten times or more. The target antigen is unknown. The sequence derives from a female donor with Graves disease. The specimen was peripheral blood mononuclear cells (PBMCs), collected when the disease was refractory, from a patient treated with antithyroid drugs.

The CDR3 loop reads CATSRAPIGPQHF. CDR3 sequence (DNA): TGTGCCACCAGCAGAGCCCCGATAGGACCCCAGCATTTT. The gene calls are TRBV15 and TRBJ1-5; no clear D. Trimming stripped 1 base from V and 10 bases from J, with 11 bases between. From germline, CDR1 is LNHNV and CDR2 YYDKDF (reference sequence). This CDR3 comprises 13 residues.